This passage covers 18 T cell receptor beta chains from one sample sequenced in a study of shared clonotypes between healthy human individuals. Some clones are missing from TCRdb's copy, which holds only in-frame ones; the method was immunoSEQ multiplex PCR. There are approximately 700,000 clones in the sample; 60% to 75% occur only once, and about 1.8% lies in the top ten. What was sequenced was memory CD4+ T cells sorted from blood. The sample's subset: CD45RA-negative fraction. All receptors come from a woman in her twenties or thirties in good health.

This chain uses TRBV28 with TRBJ1-5, with D unclear. This CDR3 contains 13 residues. Germline V gives CDR1 MDHEN, CDR2 SYDVKM. V was cut by 6 bases and J by 0 bases, with 6 bases left in between. This CDR3 reads CASSIPSNQPQHF. The CDR3 coding sequence is TGTGCCAGCAGCATTCCTAGCAATCAGCCCCAGCATTTT.

The gene calls are TRBV11-2 and TRBJ2-1; no definite D call. The length of the CDR3 is 14 residues. V was pared by 1 base and J by 6 bases, with 10 bases between. The V gene's germline CDR1 is SGHAT and CDR2 FQNNGV. The CDR3 loop is CASSLGSVSNEQFF. The CDR3 DNA is TGTGCCAGCAGCTTAGGTTCGGTCTCCAATGAGCAGTTCTTC.

This clone was found once. CDR3 nucleotide sequence: TGTGCCAGCAAGCACCTGGGTGGGAGCACTGAAGCTTTCTTT. Translating gives CASKHLGGSTEAFF. V and J are TRBV6-1 and TRBJ1-1; D remains ambiguous. Germline V gene data show CDR1 as MNHNS and CDR2 as SASEGT. The CDR3 covers 14 residues. The V and J ends lost 7 bases and 4 bases respectively, with 16 bases between them.

The genes are TRBV28 and TRBJ2-6; D is unresolved. Trimming took 8 bases from V and 1 from J, leaving 15 bases between them. The CDR3 has 16 amino acids. The V gene's germline CDR1 is MDHEN and CDR2 SYDVKM. For the CDR3, the DNA is TGTGCCAGCCTTTTACCCGACCGTTCTGGGGCCAACGTCCTGACTTTC. Translated: CASLLPDRSGANVLTF. The full variable domain, with the rest looked up from reference TRBV28 and TRBJ2-6, is DVKVTQSSRYLVKRTGEKVFLECVQDMDHENMFWYRQDPGLGLRLIYFSYDVKMKEKGDIPEGYSVSREKKERFSLILESASTNQTSMYLCASLLPDRSGANVLTFGAGSRLTVL.

This clone has a single count. The rearrangement uses TRBV5-6 and TRBJ2-5, with TRBD1 matching over 9 bases. The length of the CDR3 is 12 residues. CDR1 is SGHDT and CDR2 is YYEEEE in the germline V gene. After removal of 2 bases from V and 9 bases from J, the junction contained 2 bases not matched to a gene. The CDR3 bases are TGTGCCAGCAGCTTTAGACAGGGGGCCCAGTACTTC. Its protein is CASSFRQGAQYF. The full variable domain, with the rest looked up from reference TRBV5-6 and TRBJ2-5, is DAGVTQSPTHLIKTRGQQVTLRCSPKSGHDTVSWYQQALGQGPQFIFQYYEEEERQRGNFPDRFSGHQFPNYSSELNVNALLLGDSALYLCASSFRQGAQYFGPGTRLLVL.

Written as DNA, the CDR3 is TGTGCCAGCAGTGACGGTATGTTACAGAACACAGATACGCAGTATTTT. Residues: CASSDGMLQNTDTQYF. The V call is TRBV2, the J call TRBJ2-3, with unresolved D. CDR1 is SNHLY, CDR2 FYNNEI, per germline. This CDR3 is built from 16 residues. V gave up 3 bases and J gave up 2 bases, with 15 bases separating them.

At least ten counts were recorded for this clone. Here the CDR3 DNA reads TGTGCCAGCAGCGCTTCGTGGGGCTACACCTTC. This sequence encodes CASSASWGYTF. The V and J genes are TRBV28 and TRBJ1-2, with D unresolved. The germline gives CDR1 MDHEN, CDR2 SYDVKM. V was shortened by 6 bases and J by 8 bases, with 10 bases between the two germline ends. This CDR3 has 11 amino acids.

This clone appeared once. This chain uses TRBV2 with TRBJ1-3; D unclear. Per the germline V gene, CDR1 is SNHLY and CDR2 is FYNNEI. The CDR3 loop spans 17 amino acids. With 4 bases removed from V and 0 bases from J, the gap between germline ends came to 16 bases. CDR3 bases: TGTGCCAGCAGTGCCCAAGGTCCCCAGCTCTCTGGAAACACCATATATTTT. The encoded protein is CASSAQGPQLSGNTIYF.

The CDR3 DNA reads as TGTGCCAGCAGTTTAGCCCTAACTAGCCCTTACAATGAGCAGTTCTTC. Translated, it gives CASSLALTSPYNEQFF. The rearrangement joins TRBV28 to TRBJ2-1, with D maybe TRBD2 (6 bases). Germline values: CDR1 MDHEN, CDR2 SYDVKM. There are 16 residues in the CDR3. Trimming left V 2 bases short and J 4 bases short, with 15 bases between. The whole variable domain, remainder taken from reference TRBV28 and TRBJ2-1, is DVKVTQSSRYLVKRTGEKVFLECVQDMDHENMFWYRQDPGLGLRLIYFSYDVKMKEKGDIPEGYSVSREKKERFSLILESASTNQTSMYLCASSLALTSPYNEQFFGPGTRLTVL.

As to this clone: Other nucleotide sequences from this sample produce the same CDR3. J is TRBJ1-5 and V is TRBV19; 9 bases line up with TRBD1. The germline gives CDR1 LNHDA, CDR2 SQIVND (reference sequence). The V gene end was trimmed by 5 bases and the J gene end by 7 bases; junction bases not matched to a gene: 3. The CDR3 is 13 amino acids. CDR3 coding DNA: TGTGCCAGTAGTGGGACAGGGAACCAGCCCCAGCATTTT. This translates into CASSGTGNQPQHF.

The chain combines TRBV7-2 with TRBJ2-7; 7 bases are a match to TRBD2. The V and J ends lost 5 bases and 4 bases, in that order; junction bases with no gene match: 11. Germline V gene lookup returns CDR1 SGHTA and CDR2 FQGNSA. The CDR3 spans 15 residues. CDR3 loop: CASSIISGRPYEQYF. The CDR3 bases are TGTGCCAGCAGCATAATTAGCGGGCGACCTTACGAGCAGTACTTC. The full variable domain, rest sourced from reference TRBV7-2 and TRBJ2-7, is GAGVSQSPSNKVTEKGKDVELRCDPISGHTALYWYRQSLGQGLEFLIYFQGNSAPDKSGLPSDRFSAERTGGSVSTLTIQRTQQEDSAVYLCASSIISGRPYEQYFGPGTRLTVT.

This chain connects TRBV11-2 to TRBJ1-1; D is perhaps TRBD1 (5 bases). This CDR3 has 13 residues. V shed 8 bases and J shed 3 bases, with 13 bases lying between them. Germline CDR1 reads SGHAT; CDR2 reads FQNNGV. CDR3 loop: CASGPQGDTEAFF. The CDR3 DNA reads TGTGCCAGCGGTCCGCAGGGTGACACTGAAGCTTTCTTT.

The rearrangement joins TRBV29-1 to TRBJ2-2; tentatively, D is TRBD2 (5 bases). V was clipped by 5 bases and J by 4 bases, with 11 bases between them. Germline-derived CDR1 and CDR2 are SQVTM and ANQGSEA. The CDR3 consists of 13 residues. CDR3 nucleotide sequence: TGCAGCGTTCTGTACGAGGGCACCGGGGAGCTGTTTTTT. Its protein is CSVLYEGTGELFF.

The rearrangement links TRBV27 to TRBJ2-7; D not certain. V lost 4 bases and J lost 0, with 7 bases in between. CDR1 is MNHEY and CDR2 is SMNVEV in the germline V gene (reference sequence). The CDR3 length is 13 residues. The CDR3 protein is CASSYQDSYEQYF. CDR3 DNA: TGTGCCAGCAGTTATCAAGACTCCTACGAGCAGTACTTC.

The rearrangement links TRBV10-3 to TRBJ1-2; no definite D call. V was pared by 0 bases and J by 1 base, with 6 bases between. The CDR3 has 14 amino acids. Germline V lookup: CDR1 ENHRY, CDR2 SYGVKD. The DNA for the CDR3 is TGTGCCATCAGTGAGTCGATCGTTAACTATGGCTACACCTTC. This gives the protein CAISESIVNYGYTF.

The rearrangement links TRBV4-1 to TRBJ2-3, with 8 positions matching TRBD2. This CDR3 is built from 17 residues. Losses at the gene ends were 2 bases for V and 0 bases for J; bases not matched to a gene: 7. Germline V gene data show CDR1 as MGHRA and CDR2 as YSYEKL. In nucleotides, the CDR3 is TGCGCCAGCAGCCAATTGACTAGCGCCACTAGCACAGATACGCAGTATTTT. It encodes CASSQLTSATSTDTQYF.

CDR3 nucleotides: TGTGCCAGCAGATCCCATTCCCGACAGGACTATGAGCAGTTCTTC. Protein sequence: CASRSHSRQDYEQFF. The chain links TRBV28 to TRBJ2-1; tentatively, D is TRBD1 (6 bases). Germline loops: CDR1 MDHEN, CDR2 SYDVKM. The CDR3 is 15 amino acids. Deletions cut 6 bases from V and 8 bases from J, with 20 bases between.

Comment on this clone: With a far larger clone one base away, a read error is the likely cause. The chain has TRBV6-1 and TRBJ2-2; D is undetermined. Looked up from germline, CDR1 is MNHNS and CDR2 is SASEGT. The CDR3 runs to 14 residues. With 2 bases removed from V and 0 bases from J, the gap between germline ends came to 4 bases. This CDR3 reads CASSEMANTGELFF. The CDR3 nucleotides are TGTGCCAGCAGTGAAATGGCGAACACCGGGGAGCTGTTTTTT.